Listed here are 9 T cell receptor beta chains from one sample, sequenced in a study of T cell responses to AZD1222 COVID-19 vaccine. Sequencing used immunoSEQ multiplex PCR; TCRdb keeps in-frame clones, though not all of them. The table shows about 150,000 clones, with roughly 88% occurring only once. The specimen comprised peripheral blood, sampled on day 0 of AZD1222 vaccination. All receptors come from an adult in good health.

V gene TRBV4-2 combines with J gene TRBJ1-2; D uncertain. Per germline, CDR1 LGHNA and CDR2 YNFKEQ. There are 16 residues in the CDR3. The V and J ends lost 4 bases and 3 bases respectively, with 18 bases between them. CDR3 bases: TGTGCCAGCAGCCTATGGATGGGAGATACCCACTATGGCTACACCTTC. This encodes CASSLWMGDTHYGYTF.

This chain uses TRBV27 with TRBJ1-1; 11 nucleotides agree with TRBD1. CDR3 length equals 14 residues. Germline V gene data show CDR1 as MNHEY and CDR2 as SMNVEV (reference sequence). The V and J ends lost 5 bases and 5 bases, in that order; junction bases with no gene match: 4. CDR3 protein: CASSLGTGGTEAFF. The CDR3 nucleotides read TGTGCCAGCAGTCTGGGGACAGGGGGAACTGAAGCTTTCTTT.

V usage is TRBV7-8 and J usage is TRBJ2-7; a weak D match, TRBD1 (6 bases). Germline CDR1 reads SGHVS; CDR2 reads FQNEAQ. This CDR3 contains 15 residues. V was pared by 6 bases and J by 2 bases, with 17 bases between. Here the CDR3 reads CASRSDPQGTYEQYF. As DNA, the CDR3 is TGTGCCAGCAGATCAGACCCGCAGGGGACCTACGAGCAGTACTTC.

The chain couples TRBV24-1 to TRBJ1-4; D not certain. The CDR3 loop spans 13 amino acids. Germline CDR1 reads KGHDR; CDR2 reads SFDVKD. Trimming took off 7 bases at V and 3 bases at J, with 8 bases between the two ends. The CDR3 bases are TGTGCCACCAGAGGGAGTCCTAATGAAAAACTGTTTTTT. This codes for CATRGSPNEKLFF.

The J gene is TRBJ1-5, the V gene TRBV18; a possible D gene is TRBD1 (5 bases). V was pared by 3 bases and J by 0 bases, with 15 bases between. The CDR3 runs to 17 residues. Germline CDR1 is KGHSH and CDR2 is LQKENI. CDR3 nucleotides: TGTGCCAGCTCACCGACGGGTGGGGGGTATAGCAATCAGCCCCAGCATTTT. This gives the protein CASSPTGGGYSNQPQHF. Drawing the rest from reference TRBV18 and TRBJ1-5, the complete variable domain is NAGVMQNPRHLVRRRGQEARLRCSPMKGHSHVYWYRQLPEEGLKFMVYLQKENIIDESGMPKERFSAEFPKEGPSILRIQQVVRGDSAAYFCASSPTGGGYSNQPQHFGDGTRLSIL.

This sequence joins TRBV18 and TRBJ2-5, with D hard to call. V was shortened by 1 base and J by 1 base, with 10 bases between the two germline ends. Germline V gives CDR1 KGHSH, CDR2 LQKENI. The CDR3 runs to 15 residues. As DNA, the CDR3 is TGTGCCAGCTCACCACGGGGAAGCGTCCAAGAGACCCAGTACTTC. Encoded protein: CASSPRGSVQETQYF.

This clone has only one observation. The chain joins TRBV19 to TRBJ1-4, with D uncertain. Trimming pared 3 bases from V and 2 bases from J, leaving 7 bases between. The length of the CDR3 is 14 residues. Germline CDR1 and CDR2: LNHDA and SQIVND (reference sequence). The CDR3 region has the DNA TGTGCCAGTAGTATGGGGTTTACTAATGAAAAACTGTTTTTT. This encodes CASSMGFTNEKLFF.

The CDR3 nucleotides read TGTGCCAGCAGCTTACCTATGGAGCCGGGACTCAGCACAGATACGCAGTATTTT. This sequence encodes CASSLPMEPGLSTDTQYF. J is TRBJ2-3 and V is TRBV7-2, with D possibly TRBD2 on 6 matching bases. This CDR3 is 18 amino acids long. Between the trimmed V and J ends, which lost 2 bases and 0 bases, there was a span of 18 bases. Germline assignment: CDR1 SGHTA and CDR2 FQGNSA.

This clone was observed once. The chain has TRBV19 and TRBJ1-2, with D possibly being TRBD1 (5 bases). CDR1 is LNHDA, CDR2 SQIVND, per germline (reference sequence). The CDR3 sequence is 18 residues long. V was cut by 5 bases and J by 4 bases, with 26 bases left in between. CDR3 DNA: TGTGCCAGTAGTGCCCGAACGGACCCATCGCCTGGGGGCTATGGCTACACCTTC. This codes for CASSARTDPSPGGYGYTF. The full variable domain, with the rest looked up from reference TRBV19 and TRBJ1-2, is DGGITQSPKYLFRKEGQNVTLSCEQNLNHDAMYWYRQDPGQGLRLIYYSQIVNDFQKGDIAEGYSVSREKKESFPLTVTSAQKNPTAFYLCASSARTDPSPGGYGYTFGSGTRLTVV.